This TCR beta chain derives from a study of blood T cell repertoires in COVID-19. Background on the study: Acute and convalescent COVID-19 samples came from the United States, Italy and Spain. From T cells, B-cell-depleted T cells, or PBMCs came the material, which was cDNA or gDNA.

The CDR3 totals 14 residues. Trimming pared 0 bases from V and 3 bases from J, leaving 11 bases between. Per the germline V gene, CDR1 is GTSNPN and CDR2 is SVGIG (reference sequence). Original methodology: For nucleated cells, counts were estimated from reference gene primer amplification. Repertoires were generated with immunoSEQ multiplex PCR, while TCRdb's copy carries only in-frame clones and drops some. V and J calls and clone size are as listed in that table; D and trimming were resolved from the DNA. The data show roughly 290,000 clones, with roughly nine tenths seen just once and 1.7% held by the top ten.

The sequence was collected from a woman between 40 and 55 years old who had recovered from COVID-19. The chain links TRBV30 to TRBJ1-2, with D unclear. Material: PBMCs or T cells enriched from blood (not recorded which). CDR3 region: CAWSVMADYYGYTF. CDR3 in DNA: TGTGCCTGGAGTGTAATGGCAGACTACTATGGCTACACCTTC.